One sample yielded the 25 T cell receptor beta chains listed below, sequenced in a study of OX40 agonist ivuxolimab in advanced cancers. Repertoires were generated with immunoSEQ multiplex PCR, while TCRdb's copy carries only in-frame clones and drops some. The sample comprises tens of thousands of clones, more than 65% of which are singletons, and more than 0.95% rests with the top ten. Sequences were derived from CD4+ or CD8+ T cells sorted from blood, sampled in a trial of the OX40 agonist ivuxolimab. The receptors shown here come from an adult with an advanced solid tumor such as melanoma, head and neck, liver or kidney cancer.

This clone was observed a few times. This chain joins TRBV7-2 and TRBJ1-5; D perhaps matches TRBD1 (6 bases). Germline-derived CDR1 and CDR2 are SGHTA and FQGNSA. The length of the CDR3 is 15 residues. The ends were cut back, 5 bases at V and 4 bases at J, with 15 bases in the middle. CDR3 in DNA: TGTGCCAGCAGCGCGACGTGGGGGGCGAATCAGCCCCAGCATTTT. Protein: CASSATWGANQPQHF. Full variable domain (outside the CDR3, taken from reference TRBV7-2 and TRBJ1-5): GAGVSQSPSNKVTEKGKDVELRCDPISGHTALYWYRQSLGQGLEFLIYFQGNSAPDKSGLPSDRFSAERTGGSVSTLTIQRTQQEDSAVYLCASSATWGANQPQHFGDGTRLSIL.

This clone was detected once. The genes are TRBV9 and TRBJ2-5; unclear D gene. V was trimmed by 1 base and J by 5 bases, leaving 9 bases between them. This CDR3 has 13 residues. CDR1 SGDLS and CDR2 YYNGEE come from the germline V gene. The chain's CDR3 is CASSVTARETQYF. The CDR3 region has the DNA TGTGCCAGCAGCGTAACGGCAAGGGAGACCCAGTACTTC. Full variable domain (remainder filled in from reference TRBV9 and TRBJ2-5): DSGVTQTPKHLITATGQRVTLRCSPRSGDLSVYWYQQSLDQGLQFLIQYYNGEERAKGNILERFSAQQFPDLHSELNLSSLELGDSALYFCASSVTARETQYFGPGTRLLVL.

The J gene is TRBJ1-1, the V gene TRBV11-3; TRBD1 is a possible D gene (5 bases). CDR1 is SGHNT and CDR2 is YENEEA in the germline V gene. CDR3 length: 14 residues. V lost 5 bases and J 4 bases, leaving 14 bases between the germline ends. The CDR3 DNA follows: TGTGCCAGCAGCGTACAGGTAGATAGCACTGAAGCTTTCTTT. This codes for CASSVQVDSTEAFF.

The rearrangement joins TRBV5-5 to TRBJ1-2; D may be TRBD1 (5 bases). V lost 4 bases to trimming and J lost 0 bases, with 16 bases between them. The CDR3 spans 16 residues. From germline, CDR1 is SGHKS and CDR2 YYEKEE (reference sequence). The CDR3, as DNA: TGTGCCAGCAGCGGGGCCATGGGGACGGCTAACTATGGCTACACCTTC. Its protein is CASSGAMGTANYGYTF.

The chain carries TRBV7-8 and TRBJ1-2; 7 bases are a match to TRBD1. Per the germline V gene, CDR1 is SGHVS and CDR2 is FQNEAQ. The V and J ends lost 5 bases and 2 bases, in that order; junction bases with no gene match: 5. This CDR3 has 14 residues. Here the CDR3 DNA reads TGTGCCAGCAGCCGAGACAGGGAGAACTATGGCTACACCTTC. Its protein product is CASSRDRENYGYTF.

The genes are TRBV5-1 and TRBJ2-1; tentatively, D is TRBD2 (6 bases). V gave up 4 bases and J gave up 6 bases, with 17 bases separating them. The CDR3 is 15 amino acids. Germline V CDR1 and CDR2: SGHRS, YFSETQ. In DNA, the CDR3 is TGCGCCAGCAGCCCTGACTTACGGCGGGGCAATGAGCAGTTCTTC. This encodes CASSPDLRRGNEQFF.

This sequence joins TRBV4-3 and TRBJ1-2, with D possibly being TRBD1 (6 bases). V was shortened by 2 bases and J by 2 bases, with 9 bases between the two germline ends. Germline assignment: CDR1 LGHNA and CDR2 YSLEER. The CDR3 totals 14 residues. Here the CDR3 reads CASSQSDRNYGYTF. The CDR3 DNA reads as TGCGCCAGCAGCCAATCGGACAGAAACTATGGCTACACCTTC.

This CDR3 reads CASSPRDRGYAGELFF. In nucleotides, the CDR3 is TGTGCCAGCAGCCCCCGGGACAGGGGATATGCCGGGGAGCTGTTTTTT. This rearrangement joins TRBV7-2 to TRBJ2-2, with 10 bases aligning to TRBD1. CDR3 length: 16 amino acids. Germline V CDR1 and CDR2: SGHTA, FQGNSA. V lost 5 bases to trimming and J lost 6 bases; unmatched junction nucleotides: 9.

This clone was picked up a small number of times. The chain uses TRBV5-1 and TRBJ1-1, with D possibly matching TRBD1 (5 bases). Trimming took off 4 bases at V and 4 bases at J, with 17 bases between the two ends. The CDR3 covers 15 residues. Germline V gene lookup returns CDR1 SGHRS and CDR2 YFSETQ. CDR3 nucleotide sequence: TGCGCCAGCAGCCTGGGACTCGTGGCAAGCACTGAAGCTTTCTTT. Its protein is CASSLGLVASTEAFF.

The chain couples TRBV7-8 to TRBJ1-1, with D unresolved. Germline V lookup: CDR1 SGHVS, CDR2 FQNEAQ. The CDR3 covers 14 residues. V lost 1 base and J lost 3, with 9 bases in between. The CDR3 is CASSLGRRDTEAFF. In DNA form, the CDR3 reads TGTGCCAGCAGCTTAGGTCGAAGGGACACTGAAGCTTTCTTT.

This clone was observed a few times. The chain couples TRBV11-2 to TRBJ1-2; no reliable D call. V shed 0 bases and J shed 13 bases, with 18 bases lying between them. The germline gives CDR1 SGHAT, CDR2 FQNNGV. The CDR3 extends over 14 amino acids. CDR3 sequence (DNA): TGTGCCAGCAGCTTAGATCCGGGCGCACCCCGGGGCACCTTC. Protein product: CASSLDPGAPRGTF. Complete variable domain (other parts from reference TRBV11-2 and TRBJ1-2): EAGVAQSPRYKIIEKRQSVAFWCNPISGHATLYWYQQILGQGPKLLIQFQNNGVVDDSQLPKDRFSAERLKGVDSTLKIQPAKLEDSAVYLCASSLDPGAPRGTFGSGTRLTVV.

This clone came up once. The chain combines TRBV5-1 with TRBJ1-1, with D perhaps matching TRBD1 (6 bases). The CDR3 runs to 13 residues. Per germline, CDR1 SGHRS and CDR2 YFSETQ. V lost 2 bases and J 3 bases, leaving 8 bases between the germline ends. CDR3 residues: CASSLRTDTEAFF. Written as DNA, the CDR3 is TGCGCCAGCAGCTTAAGGACAGACACTGAAGCTTTCTTT.

The genes are TRBV19 and TRBJ2-7, with TRBD1 matching over 9 bases. The junction had 9 bases not matched to a gene; V was cut back by 4 bases and J by 2 bases. The germline gives CDR1 LNHDA, CDR2 SQIVND (reference sequence). The CDR3 consists of 16 residues. For the CDR3, the DNA is TGTGCCAGTAGTAGGTTCGGGACAGGGAACACCTACGAGCAGTACTTC. Translation gives CASSRFGTGNTYEQYF.

The chain uses TRBV7-9 and TRBJ2-5; perhaps TRBD1 as D (5 bases). The closer fit of TRBJ2-7 to the DNA end suggests the J call may be wrong. This CDR3 contains 13 residues. The germline V gene has CDR1 SEHNR and CDR2 FQNEAQ (reference sequence). The CDR3 nucleotides read TGTGCCAGCAGCTCTCCTGCCAGGGTCGAGCAGTACTTC. Its translation: CASSSPARVEQYF.

The rearrangement uses TRBV2 and TRBJ1-5; perhaps TRBD1 as D (6 bases). V lost 7 bases, J lost 6 bases, and 10 bases lay in between. Per germline, CDR1 SNHLY and CDR2 FYNNEI. CDR3 length: 12 amino acids. CDR3 coding DNA: TGTGCCAGCAAGGGGGAGGGTCAGCCCCAGCATTTT. This translates into CASKGEGQPQHF.

The genes are TRBV6-6 and TRBJ2-5; a weak D match, TRBD2 (5 bases). CDR3 size: 15 residues. Trimming took 5 bases from V and 3 from J, leaving 16 bases between them. Per germline, CDR1 MNHNY and CDR2 SVGAGI (reference sequence). The chain's CDR3 is CASSPHLLGEETQYF. CDR3 in DNA: TGTGCCAGCAGTCCCCACTTACTCGGGGAAGAGACCCAGTACTTC.

The chain carries TRBV5-6 and TRBJ2-7; D is undetermined. V was pared by 2 bases and J by 4 bases, with 10 bases between. The V gene's germline CDR1 is SGHDT and CDR2 YYEEEE. The CDR3 sequence is 13 residues long. The CDR3 coding sequence is TGTGCCAGCAGCTTTGCCAACTCTTACGAGCAGTACTTC. Translated: CASSFANSYEQYF.

This clone was seen a handful of times. The rearrangement links TRBV2 to TRBJ1-4; D unresolved. CDR3 length: 12 amino acids. Deletions cut 6 bases from V and 8 bases from J, with 10 bases between. Looked up from germline, CDR1 is SNHLY and CDR2 is FYNNEI. The CDR3 coding sequence is TGTGCCAGCAGCGCCGAAGACGAAAAACTGTTTTTT. Translating gives CASSAEDEKLFF.

The chain uses TRBV13 and TRBJ2-3, with D maybe TRBD2 (6 bases). The V gene lost 3 bases and the J gene lost 5 bases, with 12 bases spanning the gap. The CDR3 sequence is 14 residues long. CDR1 PRHDT and CDR2 FYEKMQ come from the germline V gene (reference sequence). The CDR3 reads CASSLASAEDTQYF. The CDR3 DNA reads TGTGCCAGCAGCTTGGCTAGCGCGGAAGATACGCAGTATTTT.

The rearrangement joins TRBV4-2 to TRBJ1-2, with 8 bases matching TRBD1. This CDR3 comprises 16 residues. V lost 0 bases and J lost 6; bases outside the gene matches: 9. Germline V gene lookup returns CDR1 LGHNA and CDR2 YNFKEQ. The CDR3 nucleotides are TGTGCCAGCAGCCAAGATGTCCAGGGGGCGATGAATGGCTACACCTTC. It specifies CASSQDVQGAMNGYTF.

This chain joins TRBV9 and TRBJ1-2; perhaps TRBD1 as D (5 bases). Germline lookup yields CDR1 SGDLS and CDR2 YYNGEE. The CDR3 is 14 amino acids. Trimming removed 6 bases from V and 6 bases from J, with 18 bases in between. The CDR3 reads CASTTEEGWHGYTF. The CDR3 DNA reads as TGTGCCAGCACCACTGAAGAGGGGTGGCATGGCTACACCTTC.

The sample holds a few counts of this clone. This chain uses TRBV7-8 with TRBJ1-5; 7 positions match TRBD1. Germline-derived CDR1 and CDR2 are SGHVS and FQNEAQ. The V gene end was trimmed by 5 bases and the J gene end by 4 bases; junction bases not matched to a gene: 5. There are 14 residues in the CDR3. The CDR3 DNA follows: TGTGCCAGCAGCCAGGGACAGCTTAATCAGCCCCAGCATTTT. Protein: CASSQGQLNQPQHF.

As DNA, the CDR3 is TGTGCCAGTAGTAAGCAGGCCGGGGAGCTGTTTTTT. It encodes CASSKQAGELFF. The genes are TRBV19 and TRBJ2-2; D unclear. The CDR3 covers 12 residues. V was clipped by 4 bases and J by 6 bases, with 6 bases between them. Germline V gene sequence: CDR1 LNHDA, CDR2 SQIVND (reference sequence).

The V call is TRBV18, the J call TRBJ1-1; unclear D gene. Between the trimmed V and J ends, which lost 2 bases and 1 base, there was a span of 11 bases. Germline loops: CDR1 KGHSH, CDR2 LQKENI. This CDR3 is built from 15 residues. The CDR3 sequence is CASSPGKGSNTEAFF. CDR3 DNA: TGTGCCAGCTCACCAGGCAAGGGTTCGAACACTGAAGCTTTCTTT. Variable domain in full (rest from reference TRBV18 and TRBJ1-1): NAGVMQNPRHLVRRRGQEARLRCSPMKGHSHVYWYRQLPEEGLKFMVYLQKENIIDESGMPKERFSAEFPKEGPSILRIQQVVRGDSAAYFCASSPGKGSNTEAFFGQGTRLTVV.

This sequence joins TRBV5-8 and TRBJ2-6; D unresolved. The CDR3 is made up of 14 amino acids. The germline V gene encodes CDR1 SGHTS and CDR2 YDEGEE. V was trimmed by 0 bases and J by 0 bases, leaving 1 base between them. The CDR3 loop reads CASSLGSGANVLTF. The CDR3 coding sequence is TGTGCCAGCAGCTTGGGCTCTGGGGCCAACGTCCTGACTTTC.